This T cell receptor (beta chain) derives from a study of blood T cell repertoires in COVID-19. Study in general: Researchers got acute and convalescent COVID-19 samples from the United States, Italy and Spain. PBMCs, B-cell-depleted T cells, or T cells provided the cDNA or gDNA that made up the material.

Per the authors' pipeline: By means of reference gene primer amplification, nucleated cell counts were estimated. Assay used: immunoSEQ multiplex PCR; TCRdb lists only in-frame clones, some missing. V and J calls and clone size are as listed in that table; D and trimming were resolved from the DNA. The table lists over 300,000 clones, 65% to 90% of them singletons. The germline gives CDR1 SGHDT, CDR2 YYEEEE. The length of the CDR3 is 15 residues. V lost 4 bases to trimming and J lost 2 bases, with 13 bases between them. The TCR originated in a human donor in a cohort sampled during active COVID-19. The chain links TRBV5-6 to TRBJ1-3, with D tentatively TRBD1 (5 bases). The sequenced sample was peripheral blood. Here the CDR3 reads CASSPRGGAGNTIYF. CDR3 bases: TGTGCCAGCAGCCCCCGAGGAGGGGCTGGAAACACCATATATTTT.